Each of the 21 T cell receptor beta chains below was sequenced from the same sample in a study of blood T cell repertoires in COVID-19. TCRdb's table, derived via immunoSEQ multiplex PCR, lists solely in-frame clones and lacks some. The data show 350,000 to 500,000 clones, with roughly 90% seen just once and 1.4% held by the top ten. The specimen sequenced was PBMCs or T cells enriched from blood (not recorded which). These receptors originate from a woman aged 18-29 years who had been exposed to COVID-19.

The J gene is TRBJ2-7, the V gene TRBV18, with D possibly being TRBD1 (6 bases). The CDR3 has 14 residues. Germline V lookup: CDR1 KGHSH, CDR2 LQKENI. Trimming pared 2 bases from V and 4 bases from J, leaving 12 bases between. The CDR3 reads CASSPGQGKYEQYF. Here the CDR3 DNA reads TGTGCCAGCTCACCAGGGCAGGGGAAGTACGAGCAGTACTTC.

CDR3 sequence reads: CASSFTQGGKLFF. CDR3 bases: TGTGCCAGCAGCTTCACACAGGGAGGGAAACTGTTTTTT. The rearrangement links TRBV5-6 to TRBJ1-4, with TRBD1 as a possible D gene (6 bases). Trimming shortened V by 2 bases and J by 11 bases, and 13 bases separated the two germline ends. The CDR3 extends over 13 amino acids. Germline CDR1 SGHDT, CDR2 YYEEEE.

The chain has TRBV2 and TRBJ2-3, with D possibly being TRBD2 (7 bases). CDR3 length: 15 amino acids. Deletions cut 2 bases from V and 5 bases from J, with 14 bases between. The germline V gene encodes CDR1 SNHLY and CDR2 FYNNEI. Written as DNA, the CDR3 is TGTGCCAGCAGTGAATGGGGGGGGCCGAGAGATACGCAGTATTTT. It translates to CASSEWGGPRDTQYF.

The chain combines TRBV6-5 with TRBJ2-1; no clear D. CDR1 is MNHEY and CDR2 is SVGAGI in the germline V gene. With 8 bases removed from V and 10 bases from J, the gap between germline ends came to 9 bases. The CDR3 runs to 10 residues. CDR3 sequence reads: CASELVEQFF. The CDR3 DNA sequence: TGTGCCAGCGAACTGGTAGAGCAGTTCTTC.

The chain's CDR3 is CASSLYPGTGGGYTF. For the CDR3, the DNA is TGTGCCAGCAGTCTCTACCCCGGGACAGGGGGAGGCTACACCTTC. V usage is TRBV28 and J usage is TRBJ1-2; TRBD1 matches at 11 bases. The junction had 10 bases not matched to a gene; V was cut back by 5 bases and J by 8 bases. CDR1 is MDHEN, CDR2 SYDVKM, per germline. CDR3 size: 15 residues.

The rearrangement uses TRBV28 and TRBJ1-4, with D hard to call. The CDR3 sequence is 13 residues long. The V and J ends lost 7 bases and 4 bases respectively, with 10 bases between them. Germline lookup yields CDR1 MDHEN and CDR2 SYDVKM. CDR3 nucleotides: TGTGCCAGCAATCGAGGGAATAATGAAAAACTGTTTTTT. This codes for CASNRGNNEKLFF.

The chain links TRBV6-5 to TRBJ1-2; a weak D match, TRBD1 (6 bases). The V gene lost 7 bases and the J gene lost 7 bases, with 19 bases spanning the gap. The CDR3 sequence is 14 residues long. Looked up from germline, CDR1 is MNHEY and CDR2 is SVGAGI. This chain's CDR3 is CASKSAGARGGYTF. The CDR3, as DNA: TGTGCCAGCAAAAGCGCAGGGGCCCGCGGTGGCTACACCTTC.

The chain links TRBV19 to TRBJ2-7; a possible D gene is TRBD2 (5 bases). The CDR3 length is 14 residues. Germline values: CDR1 LNHDA, CDR2 SQIVND (reference sequence). V was cut by 3 bases and J by 1 base, with 10 bases left in between. The CDR3 is CASSIMTGSYEQYF. In nucleotides, the CDR3 is TGTGCCAGTAGTATTATGACGGGATCCTACGAGCAGTACTTC. The full variable domain, in which reference TRBV19 and TRBJ2-7 provide the parts outside the CDR3, is DGGITQSPKYLFRKEGQNVTLSCEQNLNHDAMYWYRQDPGQGLRLIYYSQIVNDFQKGDIAEGYSVSREKKESFPLTVTSAQKNPTAFYLCASSIMTGSYEQYFGPGTRLTVT.

The rearrangement uses TRBV11-1 and TRBJ2-1; the D gene is possibly TRBD2 (6 bases). The CDR3 contains 16 residues. Germline loops: CDR1 SGHAT, CDR2 FQDESV (reference sequence). V was trimmed by 2 bases and J by 6 bases, leaving 17 bases between them. The CDR3 DNA reads as TGTGCCAGCAGCTTAAGTCTTGGGGGGTCCCCCAATGAGCAGTTCTTC. Amino acid sequence: CASSLSLGGSPNEQFF.

The chain joins TRBV11-3 to TRBJ2-1; D possibly corresponds to TRBD2 (5 bases). There are 16 residues in the CDR3. Trimming took 2 bases from V and 0 from J, leaving 11 bases between them. Germline V gene data show CDR1 as SGHNT and CDR2 as YENEEA. DNA for the CDR3: TGTGCCAGCAGCTTAACGGGATCTTCCTCCTACAATGAGCAGTTCTTC. As protein: CASSLTGSSSYNEQFF.

CDR3 bases: TGCGCCAGCAGCCATCAGTTAGCTAGCGGGGGCACCGGGGAGCTGTTTTTT. This translates into CASSHQLASGGTGELFF. V gene TRBV4-3 combines with J gene TRBJ2-2, with 10 bases lining up with TRBD2. The trim removed 3 bases at V and 4 bases at J, leaving 8 bases unmatched. The CDR3 loop spans 17 amino acids. The germline gives CDR1 LGHNA, CDR2 YSLEER.

This clone was seen a handful of times. The gene calls are TRBV12-3 or TRBV12-4 and TRBJ2-7; no reliable D call. The length of the CDR3 is 11 residues. Trimming shortened V by 5 bases and J by 3 bases, and 5 bases separated the two germline ends. CDR3: CASSPGYEQYF. As DNA, the CDR3 is TGTGCCAGCAGTCCCGGCTACGAGCAGTACTTC.

The chain employs TRBV5-4 and TRBJ1-2, with 7 bases fitting TRBD1. The CDR3 is 15 amino acids. V trimming: 2 bases; J trimming: 3 bases; junction bases outside the gene matches: 7. Germline V gene lookup returns CDR1 SGHNT and CDR2 YYREEE (reference sequence). CDR3 DNA sequence: TGTGCCAGCAGCTTTACAGGGGCCGTTGACTATGGCTACACCTTC. It specifies CASSFTGAVDYGYTF.

The chain carries TRBV28 and TRBJ1-5, with TRBD1 matching over 9 bases. Per the germline V gene, CDR1 is MDHEN and CDR2 is SYDVKM. V lost 6 bases to trimming and J lost 2 bases; unmatched junction nucleotides: 5. CDR3 length equals 15 residues. The CDR3 sequence is CASSWDREGNQPQHF. The CDR3 region has the DNA TGTGCCAGCAGCTGGGACAGGGAGGGCAATCAGCCCCAGCATTTT.

The genes are TRBV19 and TRBJ1-3; no firm D call. The CDR3 length is 13 residues. Trimming took 0 bases from V and 4 from J, leaving 4 bases between them. Looked up from germline, CDR1 is LNHDA and CDR2 is SQIVND (reference sequence). The CDR3 coding sequence is TGTGCCAGTAGTATAGATCTAGGAAACACCATATATTTT. Translated, it gives CASSIDLGNTIYF. Combining the CDR3 with reference TRBV19 and TRBJ1-3 gives the whole variable domain DGGITQSPKYLFRKEGQNVTLSCEQNLNHDAMYWYRQDPGQGLRLIYYSQIVNDFQKGDIAEGYSVSREKKESFPLTVTSAQKNPTAFYLCASSIDLGNTIYFGEGSWLTVV.

This rearrangement joins TRBV4-1 to TRBJ1-5; no reliable D call. V was shortened by 0 bases and J by 1 base, with 4 bases between the two germline ends. Germline CDR1 is MGHRA and CDR2 is YSYEKL. This CDR3 is built from 14 residues. Here the CDR3 reads CASSQEISNQPQHF. In DNA form, the CDR3 reads TGCGCCAGCAGCCAAGAAATAAGCAATCAGCCCCAGCATTTT.

The J gene is TRBJ1-6, the V gene TRBV6-5, with 8 bases matching TRBD1. The CDR3 contains 14 residues. Trimming took 5 bases from V and 6 from J; bases not matched to a gene: 3. In germline, CDR1 is MNHEY, CDR2 SVGAGI. This CDR3 is CASSTGGPNSPLHF. DNA for the CDR3: TGTGCCAGCAGTACAGGGGGGCCTAATTCACCCCTCCACTTT.

The chain is built from TRBV11-2 and TRBJ2-1; D is perhaps TRBD2 (6 bases). Trimming shortened V by 1 base and J by 2 bases, and 18 bases separated the two germline ends. Germline V gene data show CDR1 as SGHAT and CDR2 as FQNNGV. The CDR3 sequence is 18 residues long. The DNA of the CDR3 is TGTGCCAGCAGCTTAGGTAGTCTCGGACTATCGACCTACAATGAGCAGTTCTTC. Translation gives CASSLGSLGLSTYNEQFF.

V gene TRBV28 combines with J gene TRBJ1-5; 7 positions match TRBD1. Germline loops: CDR1 MDHEN, CDR2 SYDVKM. This CDR3 is built from 15 residues. The trim removed 5 bases at V and 0 bases at J, leaving 4 bases unmatched. The CDR3 is CASSITGVSNQPQHF. CDR3 nucleotides: TGTGCCAGCAGTATAACAGGGGTTAGCAATCAGCCCCAGCATTTT.

V usage is TRBV3-1 (or the pseudogene TRBV3-2) and J usage is TRBJ2-3, with 8 bases that match TRBD1. CDR1 and CDR2 (germline): LGHDT, YNNKEL (reference sequence). The CDR3 extends over 15 amino acids. V was pared by 4 bases and J by 4 bases, with 7 bases of the junction left unmatched. CDR3 nucleotides: TGTGCCAGCAGCCGGTCCCGCAGGGGGCCAGATACGCAGTATTTT. It encodes CASSRSRRGPDTQYF.

In DNA, the CDR3 is TGTGCCAGCAGCCAACAGACAGTTAACACTGAAGCTTTCTTT. This sequence encodes CASSQQTVNTEAFF. The chain recombines TRBV4-2 with TRBJ1-1, with D perhaps matching TRBD1 (5 bases). This CDR3 has 14 amino acids. Trimming removed 2 bases from V and 2 bases from J, with 9 bases in between. Germline V gene sequence: CDR1 LGHNA, CDR2 YNFKEQ.